A selection of T cell receptor beta chains follows, all from one sample in a study of T cell repertoires in cytomegalovirus infection. TCRdb reprocessed the reads with MiXCR, giving one entry per CDR3 protein. The sample carries about 490,000 distinct CDR3 sequences, approximately 25% recorded once. The material sequenced was PBMCs. All receptors come from a human donor in good health (CMV status not recorded). Some clones in this sample may be carry-over from other donors' samples. CDR3s include the opening cysteine and the closing phenylalanine or tryptophan. The order of the fields is V gene, D gene, clone size, J gene, CDR3 DNA, CDR3 protein. A D gene is named only where the DNA matches it firmly. Clone size is shown for a subset of rows, as once, few, many or a class of expanded clone.

>TRBV7-2|NA|few|TRBJ1-3
TGTGCCAGCAGCTTAGGACGGGGGGCCTCTGGAAACACCATATATTTT
CASSLGRGASGNTIYF
>TRBV7-9|TRBD1|few|TRBJ1-5
TGTGCCAGCAGCCCCAGCTCCGGGACAGATAATCAGCCCCAGCATTTT
CASSPSSGTDNQPQHF
>TRBV6-1|NA|NA|TRBJ2-1
TGTGCCAGCAGCGGGCGGGTCCTGGACAATGAGCAGTTCTTC
CASSGRVLDNEQFF
>TRBV7-9|NA|NA|TRBJ2-1
TGTGCCAGCATCCAGAGCCCGGGTTCCTACAATGAGCAGTTCTTC
CASIQSPGSYNEQFF
>TRBV4-2|NA|few|TRBJ2-7
TGTGCCAGCAGCCAAGAAGGGGGATCCGGCCTCCAGCAGTACTTC
CASSQEGGSGLQQYF
>TRBV19|TRBD1|NA|TRBJ1-5
TGTGCCAGTAGGAGACAGGGGCAGGGGCAGCCCCAGCATTTT
CASRRQGQGQPQHF
>TRBV2|NA|few|TRBJ2-5
TGTGCCAGCATGGGGCGTAAGACCCAGTACTTC
CASMGRKTQYF
>TRBV11-2|TRBD2|many|TRBJ2-5
TGTGCCAGCAGCCACGGGACTAGCGGGAGGTACCAAGAGACCCAGTACTTC
CASSHGTSGRYQETQYF
>TRBV6-2/TRBV6-3|NA|NA|TRBJ2-5
TGTGCCAGCAGCAACGGAGAGACCCAGTACTTC
CASSNGETQYF
>TRBV7-6|TRBD2|many|TRBJ2-3
TGTGCCAGCAGCTTACGGAGGCGGGAGGGTTCCACAGATACGCAGTATTTT
CASSLRRREGSTDTQYF
>TRBV7-2|NA|many|TRBJ2-1
TGTGCCAGCAGCTCGGGACCACAAACCTACAATGAGCAGTTCTTC
CASSSGPQTYNEQFF
>TRBV7-6|NA|NA|TRBJ1-4
TGTGCCAGCAGCTCTTCTAGGGAAAAACTGTTTTTT
CASSSSREKLFF
>TRBV10-3|NA|few|TRBJ2-3
TGTGCCATCAGTCAGAGGGCAGATACGCAGTATTTT
CAISQRADTQYF
>TRBV4-1|NA|NA|TRBJ1-4
TGCGCCAGCAGCCAATTCCCTAATGAAAAACTGTTTTTT
CASSQFPNEKLFF
>TRBV7-9|NA|many|TRBJ2-5
TGTGCCAGCAGCTTAGGACCTACAGAAATCCAAGAGACCCAGTACTTC
CASSLGPTEIQETQYF
>TRBV14|TRBD2|NA|TRBJ2-5
TGTGCCAGCAGCGCTGGACTAGCTGAGACCCAGTACTTC
CASSAGLAETQYF
>TRBV7-9|TRBD2|few|TRBJ2-5
TGTGCCAGCAGCTTAGCAGCGGGACTTTACCAAGAGACCCAGTACTTC
CASSLAAGLYQETQYF
>TRBV4-1|NA|NA|TRBJ2-1
TGCGCCAGCAGCCAAGTTGGGGGTCTCCGTAATGAGCAGTTCTTC
CASSQVGGLRNEQFF
>TRBV5-6|TRBD1|few|TRBJ1-3
TGTGCCAGCAGCCCCCTTCCGACAGGGACCTCTGGAAACACCATATATTTT
CASSPLPTGTSGNTIYF
>TRBV7-2|TRBD1|NA|TRBJ1-6
TGTGCCAGCAGCATCCCCGGGACAGTTAGTAATTCACCCCTCCACTTT
CASSIPGTVSNSPLHF
>TRBV4-1|TRBD1|NA|TRBJ2-7
TGCGCCAGCAGCCAAGGACAGGGGGGTCCCTCGGACGAGCAGTACTTC
CASSQGQGGPSDEQYF
>TRBV18|NA|once|TRBJ2-1
TGTGCCAGCTCACCACTTCGAGACTACAATGAGCAGTTCTTC
CASSPLRDYNEQFF
>TRBV7-9|NA|NA|TRBJ2-5
TGTGCCAGCAGCCCCGCGTTCCAAGAGACCCAGTACTTC
CASSPAFQETQYF
>TRBV7-2|TRBD2|many|TRBJ2-1
TGTGCCAGCAGCTTACTTCATGCGGGAGCGAGTACAATTCTTACAAATGAGCAGTTCTTC
CASSLLHAGASTILTNEQFF
>TRBV12-3/TRBV12-4|TRBD1|many|TRBJ1-5
TGTGCCAGCAGCTTCACAGGGGGCAATCAGCCCCAGCATTTT
CASSFTGGNQPQHF
>TRBV2|NA|NA|TRBJ2-1
TGTGCCAGCAGTGAAACTAGAGGGCTGGAGCAGTTCTTC
CASSETRGLEQFF
>TRBV7-2|NA|NA|TRBJ2-1
TGTGCCAGCAGCTTAATGGGGCCGTATGAGCAGTTCTTC
CASSLMGPYEQFF
>TRBV7-2|TRBD2|many|TRBJ2-7
TGTGCCAGCAGCCGCTCCGGGACTAGCGGGCTCTACGAGCAGTACTTC
CASSRSGTSGLYEQYF
>TRBV7-2|TRBD2|few|TRBJ2-1
TGTGCCAGCAGCAGGAGCGGGAGCAATAACAATGAGCAGTTCTTC
CASSRSGSNNNEQFF